The 14 T cell receptor beta chains presented below share a single source sample, sequenced in a study of patients and donors after allogeneic stem cell transplantation. MiXCR, run by TCRdb on the RT-PCR reads, gives a single entry per CDR3 protein. This table holds about 210,000 distinct CDR3 sequences, 38% found once. The material sequenced was blood, either unsorted or a sorted T cell fraction (not recorded which). The receptors here all came from a human donor who was either an allogeneic HSCT recipient or a stem cell or donor lymphocyte infusion donor (not recorded which). It is not recorded whose cells these are; they may come from a transplant donor.

This clonotype has just a few counts. The chain is built from TRBV7-2 and TRBJ1-2, with D unresolved. The CDR3 contains 13 residues. CDR1 and CDR2 (germline): SGHTA, FQGNSA. V was cut by 4 bases and J by 4 bases, with 10 bases left in between. CDR3 nucleotide sequence: TGTGCCAGCAGCTCCCCCAGGCCCTATGGCTACACCTTC. Protein product: CASSSPRPYGYTF.

The rearrangement links TRBV29-1 to TRBJ2-7; 10 nucleotides align to TRBD1. Per germline, CDR1 SQVTM and CDR2 ANQGSEA. The CDR3 sequence is 13 residues long. Losses at the gene ends were 6 bases for V and 5 bases for J; bases not matched to a gene: 7. CDR3 region: CSVRDRGPHEQYF. The DNA for the CDR3 is TGCAGCGTACGCGACAGGGGGCCCCACGAGCAGTACTTC.

The chain uses TRBV18 and TRBJ2-5; TRBD2 might be the D (6 bases). This CDR3 has 13 residues. The germline CDR1 and CDR2 sequences are KGHSH and LQKENI. V was trimmed by 0 bases and J by 4 bases, leaving 6 bases between them. The CDR3 loop is CASSPPEGETQYF. The CDR3 DNA sequence: TGTGCCAGCTCACCACCGGAGGGAGAGACCCAGTACTTC.

The CDR3 protein is CASSPGRQGTQYF. The CDR3 DNA reads TGTGCCAGCAGTCCCGGACGGCAGGGGACCCAGTACTTC. The chain is built from TRBV12-3 or TRBV12-4 and TRBJ2-5; D is possibly TRBD1 (5 bases). Trimming removed 5 bases from V and 7 bases from J, with 14 bases in between. CDR3 size: 13 residues.

The rearrangement links TRBV2 to TRBJ1-1; 9 nucleotides align to TRBD1. Germline V lookup: CDR1 SNHLY, CDR2 FYNNEI. After removal of 6 bases from V and 7 bases from J, the junction contained 6 bases not matched to a gene. The CDR3 spans 13 residues. CDR3 coding DNA: TGTGCCAGCAGAGACAGGGGGTCGATTGAAGCTTTCTTT. Encoded protein: CASRDRGSIEAFF.

This clonotype was seen many times. The rearrangement links TRBV4-2 to TRBJ1-5; 8 bases match TRBD1. The CDR3 is made up of 15 amino acids. Germline CDR1 LGHNA, CDR2 YNFKEQ. The V and J ends lost 4 bases and 3 bases, in that order; junction bases with no gene match: 5. CDR3 nucleotides: TGTGCCAGCAGCCCCCGGACAGGGAACAATCAGCCCCAGCATTTT. It specifies CASSPRTGNNQPQHF.

In its sample, this clonotype was seen a few times. The genes are TRBV5-1 and TRBJ1-1, with D uncertain. The CDR3 has 14 residues. Per germline, CDR1 SGHRS and CDR2 YFSETQ. The V gene lost 0 bases and the J gene lost 1 base, with 7 bases spanning the gap. The CDR3 DNA reads TGCGCCAGCAGCTTGGTGGATAAGAACACTGAAGCTTTCTTT. Amino acids: CASSLVDKNTEAFF.

V and J are TRBV3-1 and TRBJ2-1; a weak D match, TRBD2 (5 bases). CDR1 is LGHDT and CDR2 is YNNKEL in the germline V gene (reference sequence). The CDR3 sequence is 15 residues long. The V and J ends lost 4 bases and 5 bases respectively, with 15 bases between them. CDR3: CASSRLAGVHNEQFF. As DNA, the CDR3 is TGTGCCAGCAGCCGGCTAGCTGGGGTCCACAATGAGCAGTTCTTC.

This clonotype was picked up a small number of times. The chain couples TRBV5-1 to TRBJ2-2, with D perhaps TRBD1 (6 bases). Trimming pared 2 bases from V and 0 bases from J, leaving 8 bases between. Looked up from germline, CDR1 is SGHRS and CDR2 is YFSETQ. The CDR3 has 15 amino acids. CDR3 sequence reads: CASSFTGSNTGELFF. The DNA for the CDR3 is TGCGCCAGCAGCTTTACAGGGTCGAACACCGGGGAGCTGTTTTTT. Full variable domain (remainder filled in from reference TRBV5-1 and TRBJ2-2): KAGVTQTPRYLIKTRGQQVTLSCSPISGHRSVSWYQQTPGQGLQFLFEYFSETQRNKGNFPGRFSGRQFSNSRSEMNVSTLELGDSALYLCASSFTGSNTGELFFGEGSRLTVL.

This chain connects TRBV14 to TRBJ2-4; a possible D gene is TRBD2 (5 bases). V shed 0 bases and J shed 15 bases, with 15 bases lying between them. The CDR3 runs to 13 residues. CDR1 is SGHDN and CDR2 is FVKESK in the germline V gene. CDR3 amino acids: CASSQEVLGIRYF. In nucleotides, the CDR3 is TGTGCCAGCAGCCAAGAGGTACTAGGAATTAGGTACTTC.

The sample holds many counts of this clonotype. The rearrangement joins TRBV21-1 to TRBJ1-1. TRBV21-1 is described as a pseudogene. The CDR3 is 12 residues long. The CDR3 here is CASSKGETEAFF. The CDR3 region has the DNA TGTGCCAGCAGCAAAGGAGAAACAGAAGCTTTCTTT.

The chain employs TRBV30 and TRBJ1-2, with D hard to call. V gave up 0 bases and J gave up 4 bases, with 12 bases separating them. Germline CDR1 and CDR2: GTSNPN and SVGIG (reference sequence). CDR3 size: 14 residues. The CDR3 region has the DNA TGTGCCTGGAGTGTAGAGAACAGCTTCTATGGCTACACCTTC. It translates to CAWSVENSFYGYTF.

This chain uses TRBV24-1 with TRBJ2-5, with 9 bases identical to TRBD2. The length of the CDR3 is 13 residues. The V and J ends lost 7 bases and 4 bases, in that order; junction bases with no gene match: 3. Germline CDR1 KGHDR, CDR2 SFDVKD. The CDR3 loop is CATRGAGGETQYF. CDR3 coding DNA: TGTGCCACCAGAGGAGCGGGGGGAGAGACCCAGTACTTC.

This clonotype was observed a few times. This chain joins TRBV9 and TRBJ2-1, with TRBD1 identical over 7 bases. The germline V gene has CDR1 SGDLS and CDR2 YYNGEE. The CDR3 runs 14 residues. The V gene end was trimmed by 4 bases and the J gene end by 4 bases; junction bases not matched to a gene: 5. CDR3 sequence (DNA): TGTGCCAGCAGCTCCACGGACAGGTACAATGAGCAGTTCTTC. This sequence encodes CASSSTDRYNEQFF.